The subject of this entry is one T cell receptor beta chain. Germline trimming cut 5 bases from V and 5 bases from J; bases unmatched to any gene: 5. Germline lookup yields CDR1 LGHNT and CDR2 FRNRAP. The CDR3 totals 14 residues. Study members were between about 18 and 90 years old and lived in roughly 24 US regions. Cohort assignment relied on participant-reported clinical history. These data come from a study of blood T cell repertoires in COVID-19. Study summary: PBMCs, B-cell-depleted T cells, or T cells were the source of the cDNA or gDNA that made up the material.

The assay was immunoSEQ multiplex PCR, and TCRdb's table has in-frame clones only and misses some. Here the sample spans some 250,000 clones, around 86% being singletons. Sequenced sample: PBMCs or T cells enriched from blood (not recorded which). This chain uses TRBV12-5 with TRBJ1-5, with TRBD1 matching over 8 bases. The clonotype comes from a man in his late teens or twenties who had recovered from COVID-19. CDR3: CASGPPGGYQPQHF. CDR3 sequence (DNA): TGTGCTAGTGGTCCTCCAGGGGGCTATCAGCCCCAGCATTTT.